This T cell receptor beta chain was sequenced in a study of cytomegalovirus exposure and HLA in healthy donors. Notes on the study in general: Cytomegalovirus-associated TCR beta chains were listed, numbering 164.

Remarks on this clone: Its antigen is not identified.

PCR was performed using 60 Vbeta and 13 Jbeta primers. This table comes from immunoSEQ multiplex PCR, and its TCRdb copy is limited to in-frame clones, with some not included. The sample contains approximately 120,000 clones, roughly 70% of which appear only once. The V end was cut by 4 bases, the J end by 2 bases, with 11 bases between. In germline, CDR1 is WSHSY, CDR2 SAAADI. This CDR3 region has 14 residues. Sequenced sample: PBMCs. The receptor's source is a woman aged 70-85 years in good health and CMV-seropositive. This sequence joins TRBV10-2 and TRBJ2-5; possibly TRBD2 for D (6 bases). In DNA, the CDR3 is TGCGCCAGCAGTGTCCTAGGGACTCAAGAGACCCAGTACTTC. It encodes CASSVLGTQETQYF.